These 26 T cell receptor beta chains came from one sample sequenced in a study of cytomegalovirus exposure and HLA in healthy donors. With 60 Vbeta and 13 Jbeta primers, the PCR was carried out. Sequencing used immunoSEQ multiplex PCR; TCRdb keeps in-frame clones, though not all of them. The sample has roughly 230,000 clones; roughly 78% are singletons. Sequenced: PBMCs. These receptor sequences come from a boy aged 5-17 years in good health and CMV-seronegative.

This chain uses TRBV7-9 with TRBJ1-2; 8 bases line up with TRBD1. Looked up from germline, CDR1 is SEHNR and CDR2 is FQNEAQ (reference sequence). Germline trimming cut 2 bases from V and 7 bases from J; bases unmatched to any gene: 9. The CDR3 runs 15 residues. CDR3 amino acids: CASSLSQGAYGGYTF. CDR3 sequence (DNA): TGTGCCAGCAGCTTATCGCAGGGGGCCTATGGTGGCTACACCTTC.

The chain combines TRBV5-4 with TRBJ2-2, with D hard to call. The CDR3 has 13 residues. With 3 bases removed from V and 1 base from J, the gap between germline ends came to 4 bases. CDR1 is SGHNT and CDR2 is YYREEE in the germline V gene (reference sequence). CDR3 residues: CASSYKNTGELFF. CDR3 nucleotide sequence: TGTGCCAGCAGCTACAAGAACACCGGGGAGCTGTTTTTT.

The rearrangement joins TRBV30 to TRBJ1-6; D remains ambiguous. V gave up 1 base and J gave up 8 bases, with 6 bases separating them. CDR3 length: 12 residues. The germline CDR1 and CDR2 sequences are GTSNPN and SVGIG (reference sequence). In DNA, the CDR3 is TGTGCCTGGAGTGGCCGGGATTCACCCCTCCACTTT. Protein product: CAWSGRDSPLHF.

In DNA form, the CDR3 reads TGCGCCAGCAGCCAGGGGAACACTAACTATGGCTACACCTTC. This codes for CASSQGNTNYGYTF. The chain is built from TRBV5-1 and TRBJ1-2; possibly TRBD1 for D (6 bases). Deletions cut 4 bases from V and 0 bases from J, with 10 bases between. This CDR3 has 14 residues. The germline V gene encodes CDR1 SGHRS and CDR2 YFSETQ.

The J gene is TRBJ1-5, the V gene TRBV2; TRBD1 matches at 8 bases. The V and J ends lost 1 base and 0 bases, in that order; junction bases with no gene match: 5. CDR3 length: 17 residues. CDR1 SNHLY and CDR2 FYNNEI come from the germline V gene. The CDR3 nucleotides are TGTGCCAGCAGTGAAGTAAGACAGGGGTATAGCAATCAGCCCCAGCATTTT. As protein: CASSEVRQGYSNQPQHF.

The chain uses TRBV18 and TRBJ1-3; 9 positions match TRBD1. The CDR3 extends over 17 amino acids. V lost 2 bases and J lost 4; bases outside the gene matches: 9. The germline V gene has CDR1 KGHSH and CDR2 LQKENI. DNA of the CDR3: TGTGCCAGCTCACCAACGACCGGACAGGGGTCCGGAAACACCATATATTTT. It translates to CASSPTTGQGSGNTIYF. Supplemented by reference TRBV18 and TRBJ1-3, the full variable domain reads NAGVMQNPRHLVRRRGQEARLRCSPMKGHSHVYWYRQLPEEGLKFMVYLQKENIIDESGMPKERFSAEFPKEGPSILRIQQVVRGDSAAYFCASSPTTGQGSGNTIYFGEGSWLTVV.

This sequence joins TRBV6-6 and TRBJ1-5, with D possibly being TRBD1 (5 bases). Germline CDR1 reads MNHNY; CDR2 reads SVGAGI (reference sequence). The CDR3 has 14 residues. Trimming stripped 6 bases from V and 3 bases from J, with 12 bases between. CDR3 nucleotide sequence: TGTGCCAGCAGCCACGACAGTTACAATCAGCCCCAGCATTTT. It translates to CASSHDSYNQPQHF.

The chain employs TRBV10-3 and TRBJ2-3; 12 bases match TRBD2. Losses at the gene ends were 0 bases for V and 4 bases for J; bases not matched to a gene: 14. CDR3 size: 20 residues. Germline-derived CDR1 and CDR2 are ENHRY and SYGVKD. CDR3 coding DNA: TGTGCCATCAGTGAGTCGTGGAGGTCTAGCGGGGGGGCCGGGGCAGATACGCAGTATTTT. Its protein is CAISESWRSSGGAGADTQYF.

The chain links TRBV5-1 to TRBJ2-1, with D perhaps matching TRBD2 (5 bases). CDR1 is SGHRS and CDR2 is YFSETQ in the germline V gene. The CDR3 extends over 17 amino acids. V lost 0 bases and J 4 bases, leaving 17 bases between the germline ends. The CDR3 protein is CASSLDPMPSRYNEQFF. The CDR3 DNA reads as TGCGCCAGCAGCTTGGACCCGATGCCTAGCAGGTACAATGAGCAGTTCTTC.

This clone has a handful of counts. The V call is TRBV30, the J call TRBJ2-5; 8 nucleotides match TRBD2. J lost 4 bases, V lost 4 bases, and 11 bases had no gene match. The V gene's germline CDR1 is GTSNPN and CDR2 SVGIG (reference sequence). The CDR3 totals 15 residues. The CDR3 coding sequence is TGTGCCTGGAACGGACTAGCTAGGGGTTTAGAGACCCAGTACTTC. The encoded protein is CAWNGLARGLETQYF.

The chain joins TRBV2 to TRBJ1-6, with D hard to call. Germline CDR1 is SNHLY and CDR2 is FYNNEI. Trimming shortened V by 5 bases and J by 6 bases, and 14 bases separated the two germline ends. This CDR3 has 15 amino acids. The CDR3 spells CASSTRTGANSPLHF. The CDR3 DNA reads as TGTGCCAGCAGTACACGTACGGGAGCTAATTCACCCCTCCACTTT.

V usage is TRBV30 and J usage is TRBJ2-5; no firm D call. The germline V gene has CDR1 GTSNPN and CDR2 SVGIG (reference sequence). There are 13 residues in the CDR3. V dropped 0 bases and J dropped 2 bases, with 7 bases sitting between them. Here the CDR3 DNA reads TGTGCCTGGAGTGTACGGTTACAAGAGACCCAGTACTTC. Its translation: CAWSVRLQETQYF. The variable domain in full, completed from reference TRBV30 and TRBJ2-5, reads SQTIHQWPATLVQPVGSPLSLECTVEGTSNPNLYWYRQAAGRGLQLLFYSVGIGQISSEVPQNLSASRPQDRQFILSSKKLLLSDSGFYLCAWSVRLQETQYFGPGTRLLVL.

The chain is built from TRBV7-9 and TRBJ1-2, with D possibly matching TRBD1 (5 bases). Per the germline V gene, CDR1 is SEHNR and CDR2 is FQNEAQ (reference sequence). V lost 3 bases to trimming and J lost 0 bases, with 8 bases between them. This CDR3 spans 14 amino acids. CDR3 protein: CASSFGHANYGYTF. CDR3 DNA sequence: TGTGCCAGCAGCTTCGGACACGCTAACTATGGCTACACCTTC.

This chain uses TRBV7-3 with TRBJ2-2; perhaps TRBD1 as D (5 bases). Germline V gives CDR1 SGHTA, CDR2 FQGTGA. V was shortened by 0 bases and J by 7 bases, with 12 bases between the two germline ends. CDR3 length: 15 amino acids. CDR3 sequence reads: CASSLTARANGELFF. The CDR3 bases are TGTGCCAGCAGCTTAACGGCCAGGGCGAACGGGGAGCTGTTTTTT.

V and J are TRBV7-8 and TRBJ2-7, with D unclear. Trimming removed 0 bases at V and 6 bases at J, with 6 bases between. Germline values: CDR1 SGHVS, CDR2 FQNEAQ. There are 12 residues in the CDR3. The CDR3 is CASSLASIEQYF. The CDR3, as DNA: TGTGCCAGCAGCTTAGCTTCCATCGAGCAGTACTTC.

The chain joins TRBV11-3 to TRBJ1-1; TRBD1 might be the D (6 bases). The CDR3 is 15 residues long. Trimming removed 3 bases at V and 1 base at J, with 12 bases between. Looked up from germline, CDR1 is SGHNT and CDR2 is YENEEA. The CDR3 loop is CASSFYPGANTEAFF. CDR3 bases: TGTGCCAGCAGCTTTTATCCAGGGGCGAACACTGAAGCTTTCTTT.

The V gene is TRBV5-4, the J gene TRBJ1-1, with 9 bases that match TRBD1. The ends lost 1 base at V and 3 bases at J; junction bases unmatched: 4. CDR3 size: 15 residues. The germline CDR1 and CDR2 sequences are SGHNT and YYREEE (reference sequence). CDR3 protein: CASSLMTGGDTEAFF. The DNA for the CDR3 is TGTGCCAGCAGCTTGATGACAGGGGGAGACACTGAAGCTTTCTTT.

This clone was counted a single time. The rearrangement links TRBV4-1 to TRBJ1-2, with D possibly matching TRBD1 (5 bases). Trimming took 1 base from V and 7 from J, leaving 13 bases between them. CDR3 length: 14 residues. CDR1 is MGHRA and CDR2 is YSYEKL in the germline V gene. CDR3 residues: CASSQGLTACGYTF. The CDR3 DNA sequence: TGCGCCAGCAGCCAAGGATTGACAGCCTGTGGCTACACCTTC.

This chain connects TRBV6-1 to TRBJ1-5; the D gene is possibly TRBD1 (6 bases). The CDR3 length is 14 residues. Deletions cut 6 bases from V and 7 bases from J, with 16 bases between. Germline-derived CDR1 and CDR2 are MNHNS and SASEGT. The CDR3 DNA reads as TGTGCCAGCAGAGCACAGGGAGCTAGCCAGCCCCAGCATTTT. This encodes CASRAQGASQPQHF.

V and J are TRBV19 and TRBJ2-1; 7 nucleotides match TRBD2. The CDR3 has 15 residues. V was clipped by 9 bases and J by 0 bases; unmatched bases: 8. Germline V gene data show CDR1 as LNHDA and CDR2 as SQIVND (reference sequence). CDR3 bases: TGTGCCAGCCACCTGGGCGGGAGCTCCTACAATGAGCAGTTCTTC. Residues: CASHLGGSSYNEQFF.

The chain couples TRBV11-2 to TRBJ1-1, with D hard to call. Germline loops: CDR1 SGHAT, CDR2 FQNNGV. V was cut by 1 base and J by 1 base, with 4 bases left in between. This CDR3 comprises 13 residues. CDR3 sequence reads: CASSLAGNTEAFF. The DNA for the CDR3 is TGTGCCAGCAGCTTAGCGGGGAACACTGAAGCTTTCTTT.

V is TRBV2 and J is TRBJ1-5; D is unclear. V lost 7 bases to trimming and J lost 0 bases, with 13 bases between them. Per the germline V gene, CDR1 is SNHLY and CDR2 is FYNNEI. The CDR3 spans 15 residues. The CDR3 sequence: CASIEREYSNQPQHF. The CDR3 bases are TGTGCCAGCATTGAGAGGGAATATAGCAATCAGCCCCAGCATTTT.

The rearrangement joins TRBV7-6 to TRBJ1-2, with TRBD1 identical over 9 bases. From germline, CDR1 is SGHVS and CDR2 FNYEAQ. V shed 5 bases and J 4 bases; nucleotides not matched to a gene: 11. This CDR3 has 16 residues. The CDR3 coding sequence is TGTGCCAGCAGCCCTGGGACAGGGAATGAGGGCTATGGCTACACCTTC. Translation gives CASSPGTGNEGYGYTF.

The V and J genes are TRBV18 and TRBJ2-1, with 8 bases aligning to TRBD2. The CDR3 length is 12 residues. V lost 5 bases and J lost 7; bases outside the gene matches: 1. Per germline, CDR1 KGHSH and CDR2 LQKENI. DNA of the CDR3: TGTGCCAGCTCAGGACTAGCAAATGAGCAGTTCTTC. Protein sequence: CASSGLANEQFF.

The chain links TRBV10-3 to TRBJ1-2; 7 positions agree with TRBD1. With V trimmed by 7 bases and J by 0 bases, 11 bases remained unmatched. The CDR3 is made up of 16 amino acids. Germline CDR1 ENHRY, CDR2 SYGVKD. The CDR3 sequence is CAINGAFDRANYGYTF. CDR3 nucleotide sequence: TGTGCCATCAATGGGGCTTTTGACAGGGCTAACTATGGCTACACCTTC.

The rearrangement uses TRBV19 and TRBJ2-1; 9 bases are a match to TRBD2. The V gene end was trimmed by 3 bases and the J gene end by 6 bases; junction bases not matched to a gene: 12. Germline V gene data show CDR1 as LNHDA and CDR2 as SQIVND (reference sequence). There are 17 residues in the CDR3. CDR3 coding DNA: TGTGCCAGTAGTATCCACAGCTCTAGCGGGATCCGCAATGAGCAGTTCTTC. Translated: CASSIHSSSGIRNEQFF.